Listed below are T cell receptor beta chains from one sample, sequenced in a study of post-analysis software for immune sequencing data. TCRdb redid the calling of the PCR reads with MiXCR, one entry per CDR3 protein. The sample comprises roughly 400,000 distinct CDR3 sequences, 30% to 40% of which are singletons, and approximately 7.7% rests with the top ten. Sequenced sample: blood. The receptor source for this set is a girl aged 2-10 years with multiple sclerosis. Each CDR3 is given without its conserved first and last residue. Size is omitted from some rows. Given values are once, few, many or a class for expanded clones.

size	V	CDR3
NA	TRBV28	ASSLEGTGLAEAF
once	TRBV7-3	ASSFGPMPSYEQY
NA	TRBV6-5	ASSYSSGGDTGELF
NA	TRBV5-1	ASSSTSGTYEQY
NA	TRBV5-1	ASSADRGYYGYT
many	TRBV12-3/TRBV12-4	ASSVGTGVYNEQF
few	TRBV20-1	SAHGLAGGLGEQF
few	TRBV18	ASSPGRTRY
few	TRBV5-1	ASSLGSGTNTDTQY
NA	TRBV25-1	ASSEYEYTGAF
few	TRBV12-3/TRBV12-4	ASSFWGGSGDTQY
NA	TRBV27	ASSSKTSGSRPDNEQF
few	TRBV28	ASSFGIREQY
NA	TRBV6-5	ASSYGGRETQY
few	TRBV29-1	SVEAPGAPNIQY
NA	TRBV3-1	ASSQRSQETQY
NA	TRBV20-1	SARSLSGGTYEQY
NA	TRBV7-8	ASSQSTEAF
few	TRBV20-1	SAPHTGLNEKLF
NA	TRBV12-5	ASGLTPGSPPRTDTQY
few	TRBV28	ASSLGRAHEQF
NA	TRBV5-5	ASSPGFTRANEKLF
once	TRBV7-2	ASSHPEGGAFYNEQF
few	TRBV4-3	ASSQGGEGSYEQY
few	TRBV7-6	ATQLLEGVGGEQY
few	TRBV2	ASKKAGISYNEQF
NA	TRBV15	ATSARSPASGGYT
NA	TRBV28	ASSLTGSHEQY